This T cell receptor beta chain was found in a study of cytomegalovirus exposure and HLA in healthy donors. Healthy people donating bone marrow made up the donors. Comments on this clone: The antigen remains unidentified.

Per the germline V gene, CDR1 is MNHNS and CDR2 is SASEGT. The CDR3 is made up of 16 amino acids. V dropped 1 base and J dropped 1 base, with 13 bases sitting between them. PCR involved 60 Vbeta and 13 Jbeta primers. The assay was immunoSEQ multiplex PCR, and TCRdb's table has in-frame clones only and misses some. The profile shows 150,000 or so clones, approximately 75% of them singletons. Findings of the study overall: Across donors, sequencing depth was assumed by presence/absence analyses to be roughly uniform. When a later analysis compared HLA-associated TCR beta chains with equally common others, the HLA-associated chains turned out to be more clonally expanded and to have lower generation probabilities.

Sequenced material: PBMCs. The J gene is TRBJ1-1, the V gene TRBV6-1; D may be TRBD1 (6 bases). This receptor was taken from a man between 18 and 29 years old in good health and CMV-seronegative. CDR3 amino acids: CASSEVGGRGNTEAFF. CDR3 sequence (DNA): TGTGCCAGCAGTGAAGTGGGGGGGCGCGGGAACACTGAAGCTTTCTTT.